This T cell receptor beta chain was identified during a study of Graves' ophthalmopathy and Graves' hyperthyroidism. General study points: Detected in blood as well were most expanded thyroid clonotypes with frequency above 0.001. A classifier, a 13-signature model, separated ophthalmopathy from stable hyperthyroidism with approximately 87% sensitivity and roughly 80% specificity.

Amplified material comprised TCR beta CDR3 regions derived from RNA transcripts. An initial RT-PCR round employing HTBI primers preceded a second-round multiplex PCR. From the multiplex PCR reads, TCRdb called clonotypes with MiXCR, one entry per CDR3 protein. Of 240,000 or so distinct CDR3 sequences listed, around 45% are singletons. Ophthalmopathy cases showed moderate-to-severe activity, scoring CAS ≥3 and NOSPECS ≥4, with duration under 3 months. Sampling about 10 ml of fresh peripheral blood provided the PBMCs. Turning to this clonotype: Its antigen is still unknown.

The clonotype was recovered from an adult man with Graves' ophthalmopathy. The sample consisted of peripheral blood.

The CDR3 DNA reads TGTGCCAGCAGTTTCCGGGACGGGACCTACGAGCAGTACTTC. This encodes CASSFRDGTYEQYF. The V and J genes are TRBV7-2 and TRBJ2-7; D possibly matches TRBD1 or TRBD2 (5 bases each). With 6 bases removed from V and 2 bases from J, the gap between germline ends came to 14 bases. The CDR3 is 14 residues long. Germline V lookup: CDR1 SGHTA, CDR2 FQGNSA.